The text below deals with one T cell receptor beta chain. Its specificity is not known. This CDR3 contains 15 residues. Trimming pared 1 base from V and 4 bases from J, leaving 14 bases between. Germline loops: CDR1 SGDLS, CDR2 YYNGEE. Profiling relied on immunoSEQ multiplex PCR, and the TCRdb table lists in-frame clones only, not all of them. This sample has around 16,000 clones, with about 76% found just once. This entry belongs to a study of OX40 agonist ivuxolimab in advanced cancers. Study results and limitations: Expanded clones tended on average to be more numerous among CD8+ T cells than CD4+.

The clonotype was recovered from an adult with an advanced solid tumor such as melanoma, head and neck, liver or kidney cancer. This chain links TRBV9 with TRBJ1-2; D possibly corresponds to TRBD1 (5 bases). Sequenced material: CD4+ or CD8+ T cells sorted from blood, taken in a trial of the OX40 agonist ivuxolimab. This CDR3 reads CASSVNSGQVYGYTF. The CDR3 bases are TGTGCCAGCAGCGTAAACTCGGGGCAGGTCTATGGCTACACCTTC.